This T cell receptor (beta chain) was sequenced for a study of long-term antiretroviral therapy in people with HIV. Findings of the study overall: Pre-ART expanded TRB clones stayed dominant throughout, though often decreasing after ART.

This clone was counted between two and nine times. The antigen remains undetermined. There are 15 residues in the CDR3. Looked up from germline, CDR1 is MNHNS and CDR2 is SASEGT. V dropped 4 bases and J dropped 1; count of bases not matched to a gene: 4. Running of the v3.0 immunoSEQ assay took place at survey level. Sequencing was performed with immunoSEQ multiplex PCR; in TCRdb, only in-frame clones are kept and a portion is missing. The sample includes over 15,000 clones, roughly 80% of them seen just once. United States facilities provided treatment to all participants with HIV. Material: unsorted PBMCs, obtained 1.5 years before starting antiretroviral therapy. V gene TRBV6-1 combines with J gene TRBJ1-2; 9 bases match TRBD1. The origin of this receptor is a woman in her fifties or sixties with HIV. The CDR3 reads CASSARQGVNYGYTF. The CDR3 DNA follows: TGTGCCAGCAGTGCCCGACAGGGGGTTAACTATGGCTACACCTTC.